The rows below give T cell receptor beta chains drawn from one sample of a study of regulatory T cells in long-lasting Graves disease. Each CDR3 protein is one row after TCRdb ran MiXCR on the multiplex PCR reads. The table records a few hundred thousand distinct CDR3 sequences, under 25% of them present only once. Sequencing used peripheral blood mononuclear cells (PBMCs), obtained when the disease was refractory, from a patient treated with antithyroid drugs. All receptors come from a female donor with Graves disease. Both conserved end residues are part of each CDR3. The D gene is left open where the match is weak. Only some rows state a clone size, as once, few, many or a class for expanded clones.

size | J | V | D | DNA | CDR3
few | TRBJ2-2 | TRBV2 | NA | TGTGCCAGCAGCCCCCAGGGACCGAACACCGGGGAGCTGTTTTTT | CASSPQGPNTGELFF
NA | TRBJ2-7 | TRBV6-2/TRBV6-3 | TRBD1 | TGTGCCAGCAGAGACAGGGTGAACGAGCAGTACTTC | CASRDRVNEQYF
many | TRBJ2-5 | TRBV28 | NA | TGTGCCAGCAGTTTAATCGAAGAGACCCAGTACTTC | CASSLIEETQYF
many | TRBJ2-6 | TRBV11-2 | TRBD1 | TGTGCCAGCAGCCGGGACAGGGCTCTCTCTGGGGCCAACGTCCTGACTTTC | CASSRDRALSGANVLTF
many | TRBJ2-7 | TRBV12-3/TRBV12-4 | TRBD2 | TGTGCCAGCAGTTTCGGGCTAGCGGGGGGCTACGAGCAGTACTTC | CASSFGLAGGYEQYF
NA | TRBJ2-3 | TRBV28 | NA | TGTGCCAGCAGCGCACCGGGCCACACAGATACGCAGTATTTT | CASSAPGHTDTQYF
many | TRBJ1-2 | TRBV28 | NA | TGTGCCACCGATAGAAATAACTATGGCTACACCTTC | CATDRNNYGYTF
NA | TRBJ2-7 | TRBV27 | TRBD2 | TGTGCCAGCAGTACGAGCGGGAGATCCTACGAGCAGTACTTC | CASSTSGRSYEQYF
NA | TRBJ2-7 | TRBV6-1 | TRBD2 | TGTGCCAGCAACTCACTAGACCGACTAGCGGGGGGTCTCCCATACTACGAGCAGTACTTC | CASNSLDRLAGGLPYYEQYF
many | TRBJ1-5 | TRBV3-1 | TRBD1 | TGTGCCAGCAGCCAGGGGACAGGGGGCCTTCAGCCCCAGCATTTT | CASSQGTGGLQPQHF
NA | TRBJ2-7 | TRBV7-9 | TRBD1 | TGTGCCAGCAGCTTACGGCGGGACAGGGGGGACGAGCAGTACTTC | CASSLRRDRGDEQYF
few | TRBJ2-6 | TRBV7-2 | TRBD2 | TGTGCCAGCAGCTTACGCTACCTAGCGGGATTGGTCGGGGCCAACGTCCTGACTTTC | CASSLRYLAGLVGANVLTF
many | TRBJ2-7 | TRBV11-2 | NA | TGTGCCAGCAGCTCTAGACAGGGACTTTCGCACGAGCAGTACTTC | CASSSRQGLSHEQYF
many | TRBJ2-7 | TRBV6-1 | NA | TGTGCCAGCAGTATCTCCCCCGGGACCTACGAGCAGTACTTC | CASSISPGTYEQYF
many | TRBJ1-5 | TRBV5-5 | TRBD1 | TGTGCCAGCAGCTCCCAGACAGGGGGCGGTCAGCCCCAGCATTTT | CASSSQTGGGQPQHF
many | TRBJ1-2 | TRBV5-6 | TRBD1 | TGTGCCAGCAGCGACAGGGCGCATTATGGCTACACCTTC | CASSDRAHYGYTF
NA | TRBJ1-2 | TRBV4-2 | TRBD1 | TGTGCCAGCAGGCGGACAGGGGGCGCAGATGGCTACACCTTC | CASRRTGGADGYTF
NA | TRBJ2-5 | TRBV24-1 | NA | TGTGCCACCAGTGACCCAGGGGTGGAGACCCAGTACTTC | CATSDPGVETQYF
many | TRBJ1-2 | TRBV12-3/TRBV12-4 | TRBD1 | TGTGCCAGCAGTTCCGGGAGACAGGGGGCTCGCTATGGCTACACCTTC | CASSSGRQGARYGYTF
many | TRBJ1-5 | TRBV28 | NA | TGTGCCAGCAGTCCCCGCCCCAATAGCAATCAGCCCCAGCATTTT | CASSPRPNSNQPQHF
many | TRBJ1-2 | TRBV7-9 | TRBD1 | TGTGCCAGCAGCCACGGACAGGAAGATGGCTACACCTTC | CASSHGQEDGYTF
many | TRBJ1-6 | TRBV28 | NA | TGTGCCAGCAGTTTATGGCGGCAGCTAAATTCACCCCTCCACTTT | CASSLWRQLNSPLHF
NA | TRBJ1-6 | TRBV7-2 | NA | TGTGCCAGCAGCTTAGACATCGGACAAGTCGTGTCCGCTAATTCACCCCTCCACTTT | CASSLDIGQVVSANSPLHF
NA | TRBJ2-2 | TRBV14 | NA | TGTGCCAGCAGGAACCCGCTTACCGGGGAGCTGTTTTTT | CASRNPLTGELFF
NA | TRBJ1-2 | TRBV7-9 | NA | TGTGCCAGCAGCTCGCCGGCAGGCCAGGGGATGGAAAATGGCTACACCTTC | CASSSPAGQGMENGYTF